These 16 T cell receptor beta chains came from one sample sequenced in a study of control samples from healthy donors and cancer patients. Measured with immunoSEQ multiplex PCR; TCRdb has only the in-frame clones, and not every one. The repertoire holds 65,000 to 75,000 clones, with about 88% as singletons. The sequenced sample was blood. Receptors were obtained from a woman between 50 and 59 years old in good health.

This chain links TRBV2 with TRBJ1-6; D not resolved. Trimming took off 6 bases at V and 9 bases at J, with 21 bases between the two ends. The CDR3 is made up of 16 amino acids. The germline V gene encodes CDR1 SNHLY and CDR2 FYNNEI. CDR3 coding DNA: TGTGCCAGCAGCGAGGAAGAACCTGTCTTTCGTTCACCCCTCCACTTT. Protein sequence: CASSEEEPVFRSPLHF.

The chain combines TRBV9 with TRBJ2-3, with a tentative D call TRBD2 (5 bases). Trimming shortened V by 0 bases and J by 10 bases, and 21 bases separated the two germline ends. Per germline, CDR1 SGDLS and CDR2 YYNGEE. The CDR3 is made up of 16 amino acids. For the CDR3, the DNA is TGTGCCAGCAGCGTAGGGCACCCTAGCTTCGGGTATCCGCAGTATTTT. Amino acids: CASSVGHPSFGYPQYF.

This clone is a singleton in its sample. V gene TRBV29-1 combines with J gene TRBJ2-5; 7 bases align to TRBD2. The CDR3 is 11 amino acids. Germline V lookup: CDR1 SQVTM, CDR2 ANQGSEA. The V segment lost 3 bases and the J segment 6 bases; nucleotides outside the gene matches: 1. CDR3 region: CSVEGGKTQYF. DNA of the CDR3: TGCAGCGTTGAGGGGGGGAAGACCCAGTACTTC. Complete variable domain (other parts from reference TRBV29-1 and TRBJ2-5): SAVISQKPSRDICQRGTSLTIQCQVDSQVTMMFWYRQQPGQSLTLIATANQGSEATYESGFVIDKFPISRPNLTFSTLTVSNMSPEDSSIYLCSVEGGKTQYFGPGTRLLVL.

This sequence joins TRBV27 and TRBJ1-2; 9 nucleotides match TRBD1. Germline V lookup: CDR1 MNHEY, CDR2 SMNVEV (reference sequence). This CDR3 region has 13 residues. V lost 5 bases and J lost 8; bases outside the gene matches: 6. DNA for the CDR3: TGTGCCAGCAGTGCCCGGACAGGGGAAGGCTACACCTTC. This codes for CASSARTGEGYTF.

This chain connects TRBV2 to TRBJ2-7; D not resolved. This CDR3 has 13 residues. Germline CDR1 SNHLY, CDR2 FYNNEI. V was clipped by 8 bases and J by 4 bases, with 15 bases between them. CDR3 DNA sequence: TGTGCCAGCTTGCCCGACGGAACTTACGAGCAGTACTTC. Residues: CASLPDGTYEQYF.

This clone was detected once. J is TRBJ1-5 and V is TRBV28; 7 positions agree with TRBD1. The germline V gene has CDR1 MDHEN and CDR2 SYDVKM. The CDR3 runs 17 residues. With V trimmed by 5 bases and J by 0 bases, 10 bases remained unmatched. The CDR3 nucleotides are TGTGCCAGCAGTGTGACAGGGATTTTCAATAGCAATCAGCCCCAGCATTTT. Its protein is CASSVTGIFNSNQPQHF.

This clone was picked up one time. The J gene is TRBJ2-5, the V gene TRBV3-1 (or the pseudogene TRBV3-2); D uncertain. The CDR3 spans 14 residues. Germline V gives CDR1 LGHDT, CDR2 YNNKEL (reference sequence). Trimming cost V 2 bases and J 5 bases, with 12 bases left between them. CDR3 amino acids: CASSQKWAAETQYF. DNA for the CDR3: TGTGCCAGCAGCCAAAAATGGGCGGCTGAGACCCAGTACTTC.

DNA of the CDR3: TGTGCCAGCAGTTACCTCCTAGGAGAAGGCGAGACCCAGTACTTC. Residues: CASSYLLGEGETQYF. This sequence joins TRBV6-2 or TRBV6-3 and TRBJ2-5; D ambiguous. Germline lookup yields CDR1 MNHEY and CDR2 SVGEGT. Trimming stripped 2 bases from V and 5 bases from J, with 15 bases between. CDR3 size: 15 residues.

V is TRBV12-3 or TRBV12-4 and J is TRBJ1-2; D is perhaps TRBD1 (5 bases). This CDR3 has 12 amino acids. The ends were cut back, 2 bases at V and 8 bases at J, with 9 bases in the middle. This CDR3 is CASSLLGDGYTF. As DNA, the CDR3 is TGTGCCAGCAGTTTATTAGGGGACGGCTACACCTTC.

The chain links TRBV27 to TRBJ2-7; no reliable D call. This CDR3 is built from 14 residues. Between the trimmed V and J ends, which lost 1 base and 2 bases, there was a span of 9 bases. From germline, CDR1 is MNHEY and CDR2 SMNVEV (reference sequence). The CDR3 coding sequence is TGTGCCAGCAGTTTATACGGACCGACCTACGAGCAGTACTTC. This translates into CASSLYGPTYEQYF.

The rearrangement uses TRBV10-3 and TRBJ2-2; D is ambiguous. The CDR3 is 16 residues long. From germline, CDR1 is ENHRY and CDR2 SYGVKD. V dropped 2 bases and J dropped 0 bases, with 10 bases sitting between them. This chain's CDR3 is CAISEAVQANTGELFF. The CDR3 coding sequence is TGTGCCATCAGTGAGGCGGTCCAGGCGAACACCGGGGAGCTGTTTTTT.

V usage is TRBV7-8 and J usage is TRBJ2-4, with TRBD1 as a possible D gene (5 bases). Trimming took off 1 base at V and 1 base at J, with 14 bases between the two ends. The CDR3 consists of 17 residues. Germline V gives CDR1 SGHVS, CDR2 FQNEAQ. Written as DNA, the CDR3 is TGTGCCAGCAGCTTAGGGCCCAATTACAGGGCCAAAAACATTCAGTACTTC. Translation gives CASSLGPNYRAKNIQYF.

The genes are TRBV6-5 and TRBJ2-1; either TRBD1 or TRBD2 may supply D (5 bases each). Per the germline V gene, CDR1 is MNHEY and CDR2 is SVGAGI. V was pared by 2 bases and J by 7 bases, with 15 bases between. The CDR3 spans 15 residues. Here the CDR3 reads CASSYRDLTRNEQFF. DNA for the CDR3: TGTGCCAGCAGTTACCGGGACCTTACTAGGAATGAGCAGTTCTTC.

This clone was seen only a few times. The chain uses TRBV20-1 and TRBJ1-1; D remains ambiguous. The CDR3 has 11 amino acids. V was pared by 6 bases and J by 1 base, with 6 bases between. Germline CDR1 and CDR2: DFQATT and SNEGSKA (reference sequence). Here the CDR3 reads CSANKNTEAFF. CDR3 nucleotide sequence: TGCAGTGCCAACAAGAACACTGAAGCTTTCTTT.

CDR3 DNA sequence: TGTGCCAGCAGCGACCCCGAGACCCAGTACTTC. It yields the protein CASSDPETQYF. V gene TRBV2 combines with J gene TRBJ2-5; D gene ambiguous. The CDR3 sequence is 11 residues long. V lost 6 bases, J lost 5 bases, and 7 bases lay in between. The germline V gene encodes CDR1 SNHLY and CDR2 FYNNEI.

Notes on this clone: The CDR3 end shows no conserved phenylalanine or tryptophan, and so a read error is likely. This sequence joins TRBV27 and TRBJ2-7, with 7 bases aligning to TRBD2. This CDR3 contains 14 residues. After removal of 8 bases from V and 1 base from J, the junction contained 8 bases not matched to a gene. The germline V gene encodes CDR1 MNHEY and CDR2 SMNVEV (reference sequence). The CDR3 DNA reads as TGTGCCAGCGGTACAAGGGGAGGGTCCTACGAGCAGTACCCC. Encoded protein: CASGTRGGSYEQYP.